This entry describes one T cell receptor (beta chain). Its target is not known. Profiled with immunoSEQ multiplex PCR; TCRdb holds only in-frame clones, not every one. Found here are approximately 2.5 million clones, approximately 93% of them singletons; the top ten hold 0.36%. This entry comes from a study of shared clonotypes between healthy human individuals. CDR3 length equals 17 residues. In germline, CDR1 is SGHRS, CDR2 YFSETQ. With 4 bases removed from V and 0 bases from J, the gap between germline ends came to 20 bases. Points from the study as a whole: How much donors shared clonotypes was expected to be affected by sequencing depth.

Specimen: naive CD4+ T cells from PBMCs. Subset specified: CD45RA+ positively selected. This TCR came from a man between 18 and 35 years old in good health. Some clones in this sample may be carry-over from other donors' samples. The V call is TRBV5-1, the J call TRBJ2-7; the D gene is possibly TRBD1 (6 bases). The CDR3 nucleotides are TGCGCCAGCAGCCCCGGACAGCAGTACTATAGCTCCTACGAGCAGTACTTC. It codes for CASSPGQQYYSSYEQYF.